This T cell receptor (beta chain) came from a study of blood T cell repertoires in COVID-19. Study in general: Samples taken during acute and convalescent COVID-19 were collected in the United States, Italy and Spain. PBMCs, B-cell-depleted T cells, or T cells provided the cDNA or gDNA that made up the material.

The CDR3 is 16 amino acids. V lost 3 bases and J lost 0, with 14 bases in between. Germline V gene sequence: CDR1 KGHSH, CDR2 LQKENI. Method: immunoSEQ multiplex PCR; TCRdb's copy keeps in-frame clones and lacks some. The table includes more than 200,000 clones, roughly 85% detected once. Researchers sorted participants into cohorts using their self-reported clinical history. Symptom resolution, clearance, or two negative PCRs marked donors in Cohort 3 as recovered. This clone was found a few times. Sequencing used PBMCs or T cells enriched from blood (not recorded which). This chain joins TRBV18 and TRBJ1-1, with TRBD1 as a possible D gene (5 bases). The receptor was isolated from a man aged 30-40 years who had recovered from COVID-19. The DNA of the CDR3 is TGTGCCAGCTCACCCTCGAAGGGGCTGATGAACACTGAAGCTTTCTTT. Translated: CASSPSKGLMNTEAFF.